This T cell receptor beta chain was found in a study of blood T cells in healthy people across ages. Concerning this clonotype: Its antigen is not identified.

Notes on the study in general: With age, beta diversity per million T cells declined roughly linearly, significantly by over 35.

V was cut by 10 bases and J by 3 bases, with 25 bases left in between. CDR3 size: 16 residues. The V gene's germline CDR1 is MDHEN and CDR2 SYDVKM. Using a J-beta primer mix together with a sample-barcoded 5' primer, a second PCR was run for about 6 to 12 cycles. One entry per CDR3 protein results from TCRdb running MiXCR on the 5' RACE reads. The top ten hold roughly 12% of the sample, which has 850,000 to 1,000,000 distinct CDR3 sequences, around 48% seen once. This TCR was recovered from a young man in good health. The rearrangement uses TRBV28 and TRBJ2-7, with a weak D call TRBD2 (7 bases). The sample was blood. The CDR3 is CATDKGGPNLGYEQYF. The CDR3 nucleotides read TGTGCCACCGACAAGGGGGGGCCAAATTTAGGCTACGAGCAGTACTTC.